This TCR beta chain came from a study of blood T cell repertoires in COVID-19. Per the original data handling: Scientists estimated how many nucleated cells there were by amplifying reference gene primers. Only in-frame clones appear in the TCRdb table, and some are missing; sequencing was by immunoSEQ multiplex PCR. Clone size and V and J calls were adopted from that table, with D and trimming inferred from the DNA. The sample shows just over 90,000 clones, 75% to 90% of them seen only once. CDR3 length: 15 residues. Between the trimmed V and J ends, which lost 0 bases and 5 bases, there was a span of 14 bases. Germline V gene data show CDR1 as SGHDN and CDR2 as FVKESK.

The rearrangement links TRBV14 to TRBJ2-7; D is perhaps TRBD1 (6 bases). The receptor was isolated from a woman of 80 years or more with acute or convalescent COVID-19. The material sequenced was peripheral blood. The CDR3, as DNA: TGTGCCAGCAGCCAAGAACACAGGGTGGTGGACGAGCAGTACTTC. Amino acids: CASSQEHRVVDEQYF. Drawing the rest from reference TRBV14 and TRBJ2-7, the complete variable domain is EAGVTQFPSHSVIEKGQTVTLRCDPISGHDNLYWYRRVMGKEIKFLLHFVKESKQDESGMPNNRFLAERTGGTYSTLKVQPAELEDSGVYFCASSQEHRVVDEQYFGPGTRLTVT.